The next 28 T cell receptor beta chains were all read from a single sample in a study of response to subunit inactivated influenza vaccine. TCRdb re-called the RT-PCR reads through MiXCR, storing one row per CDR3 protein. The table has 530,000 or so distinct CDR3 sequences, about 25% seen once. Sequenced material: CD4+ T cells sorted from PBMCs, taken roughly 5 days after vaccination. The receptors here all came from a man aged 50 to 59 who received an inactivated influenza vaccine.

This rearrangement joins TRBV5-1 to TRBJ1-5; D remains ambiguous. The CDR3 has 15 residues. Germline V gene sequence: CDR1 SGHRS, CDR2 YFSETQ. Trimming removed 5 bases from V and 8 bases from J, with 20 bases in between. The CDR3 spells CASRALGKGSEPQHF. DNA for the CDR3: TGCGCCAGCAGGGCTCTGGGAAAGGGATCGGAGCCCCAGCATTTT.

This clonotype came up a few times. The genes are TRBV2 and TRBJ2-1; a weak D match, TRBD1 (6 bases). Germline CDR1 reads SNHLY; CDR2 reads FYNNEI. The CDR3 loop spans 12 amino acids. Deletions cut 7 bases from V and 5 bases from J, with 9 bases between. CDR3: CASTGDNNEQFF. CDR3 nucleotides: TGTGCCAGCACTGGGGACAACAATGAGCAGTTCTTC. The full variable domain, completed using reference TRBV2 and TRBJ2-1, is EPEVTQTPSHQVTQMGQEVILRCVPISNHLYFYWYRQILGQKVEFLVSFYNNEISEKSEIFDDQFSVERPDGSNFTLKIRSTKLEDSAMYFCASTGDNNEQFFGPGTRLTVL.

The V and J genes are TRBV10-2 and TRBJ2-7; possible D gene TRBD2, 5 bases. This CDR3 contains 13 residues. CDR1 is WSHSY and CDR2 is SAAADI in the germline V gene. V lost 10 bases and J 6 bases, leaving 19 bases between the germline ends. For the CDR3, the DNA is TGCGCCACCCGAGCGGCCTCCTCAACCGAGCAGTACTTC. Amino acid sequence: CATRAASSTEQYF.

The rearrangement links TRBV6-1 to TRBJ2-1; 15 nucleotides line up with TRBD2. This CDR3 contains 16 residues. Germline assignment: CDR1 MNHNS and CDR2 SASEGT. V was pared by 8 bases and J by 8 bases, with 10 bases of the junction left unmatched. The chain's CDR3 is CASRSSRTSGRDEQFF. The DNA for the CDR3 is TGTGCCAGCCGCTCTTCAAGGACTAGCGGGAGGGATGAGCAGTTCTTC.

In nucleotides, the CDR3 is TGCGCCAGCAGCCTCAGCCAGCAAGAGACCCAGTACTTC. Translated: CASSLSQQETQYF. This chain links TRBV4-1 with TRBJ2-5; D not certain. Looked up from germline, CDR1 is MGHRA and CDR2 is YSYEKL. The CDR3 runs 13 residues. V lost 4 bases to trimming and J lost 2 bases, with 8 bases between them.

This clonotype was seen a single time. The chain has TRBV7-2 and TRBJ2-5, with D hard to call. The germline CDR1 and CDR2 sequences are SGHTA and FQGNSA. The CDR3 is made up of 13 amino acids. V lost 5 bases and J 5 bases, leaving 12 bases between the germline ends. The DNA for the CDR3 is TGTGCCAGCAGCCGTTCCCCCCAGGAGACCCAGTACTTC. Translating it yields CASSRSPQETQYF.

Only a few counts were recorded for this clonotype. The rearrangement uses TRBV2 and TRBJ1-5, with D perhaps TRBD1 (5 bases). CDR1 and CDR2 from the germline V gene are SNHLY and FYNNEI. V was cut by 3 bases and J by 6 bases, with 12 bases left in between. The CDR3 covers 14 residues. This CDR3 is CASSDTAGTQPQHF. CDR3 DNA: TGTGCCAGCAGTGACACGGCAGGGACTCAGCCCCAGCATTTT.

This clonotype has ten or more counts. The chain couples TRBV29-1 to TRBJ2-2, with no clear D. In germline, CDR1 is SQVTM, CDR2 ANQGSEA. This CDR3 is built from 11 residues. The V and J ends lost 7 bases and 1 base respectively, with 4 bases between them. CDR3 protein: CSAGNTGELFF. DNA of the CDR3: TGCAGCGCAGGGAACACCGGGGAGCTGTTTTTT.

V and J are TRBV29-1 and TRBJ1-6; D is possibly TRBD1 (5 bases). The CDR3 sequence is 12 residues long. Trimming took 6 bases from V and 7 from J, leaving 10 bases between them. Germline assignment: CDR1 SQVTM and CDR2 ANQGSEA. CDR3 bases: TGCAGCGTGAAGGGGCTCAATTCACCCCTCCACTTT. Amino acid sequence: CSVKGLNSPLHF.

The V and J genes are TRBV7-8 and TRBJ2-3; TRBD1 or TRBD2 may be the D gene (5 bases each). Germline CDR1 and CDR2: SGHVS and FQNEAQ. Trimming removed 1 base at V and 3 bases at J, with 17 bases between. There are 17 residues in the CDR3. CDR3 bases: TGTGCCAGCAGCTTAGGAGGGGCGAGGGCTAAAACAGATACGCAGTATTTT. It yields the protein CASSLGGARAKTDTQYF.

This clonotype has more than one count but fewer than ten. The chain has TRBV6-2 or TRBV6-3 and TRBJ2-7; no clear D gene. V was pared by 6 bases and J by 3 bases, with 12 bases between. This CDR3 is built from 13 residues. The germline V gene has CDR1 MNHEY and CDR2 SVGEGT. The CDR3 loop is CASSTPTIYEQYF. The CDR3 bases are TGTGCCAGCAGCACGCCTACAATCTACGAGCAGTACTTC.

In this sample, this clonotype turned up a few times. V is TRBV5-1 and J is TRBJ1-4; weak D call: TRBD1 (6 bases). V lost 6 bases, J lost 8 bases, and 14 bases lay in between. Germline values: CDR1 SGHRS, CDR2 YFSETQ. This CDR3 has 13 residues. CDR3 DNA: TGCGCCAGCACCCGGGGGGGCAGCGAAAAACTGTTTTTT. Translated, it gives CASTRGGSEKLFF.

The genes are TRBV5-1 and TRBJ2-1; TRBD2 aligns across 8 bases. Germline loops: CDR1 SGHRS, CDR2 YFSETQ. CDR3 length equals 14 residues. With V trimmed by 4 bases and J by 9 bases, 9 bases remained unmatched. CDR3 sequence: CASSRITSGGEQFF. The CDR3 bases are TGCGCCAGCAGCCGCATTACTAGCGGAGGTGAGCAGTTCTTC.

The chain is built from TRBV5-1 and TRBJ2-7; D possibly uses TRBD1 or TRBD2 (6 bases each). This CDR3 region has 13 residues. Trimming removed 9 bases from V and 5 bases from J, with 18 bases in between. In germline, CDR1 is SGHRS, CDR2 YFSETQ. In nucleotides, the CDR3 is TGCGCCAACTACCCCGGGGGCCCCAACGAGCAGTACTTC. It yields the protein CANYPGGPNEQYF.

Only a few counts were recorded for this clonotype. The chain carries TRBV12-3 or TRBV12-4 and TRBJ1-2; D is ambiguous. The CDR3 covers 16 residues. Trimming removed 5 bases from V and 4 bases from J, with 20 bases in between. In DNA, the CDR3 is TGTGCCAGCAGTCCCATCGACACGGCGGCCCTCTATGGCTACACCTTC. Its translation is CASSPIDTAALYGYTF.

This clonotype was observed a handful of times. The J gene is TRBJ1-1, the V gene TRBV29-1; the D is unclear. CDR1 and CDR2 (germline): SQVTM, ANQGSEA. Trimming removed 5 bases from V and 1 base from J, with 8 bases in between. This CDR3 has 12 amino acids. For the CDR3, the DNA is TGCAGCGTTCGATTTGGGAACACTGAAGCTTTCTTT. The encoded protein is CSVRFGNTEAFF.

Only a few counts were recorded for this clonotype. The CDR3 protein is CSVAPRTGNTGELFF. The CDR3 bases are TGCAGCGTTGCTCCTCGGACAGGGAACACCGGGGAGCTGTTTTTT. The gene calls are TRBV29-1 and TRBJ2-2; 7 positions agree with TRBD1. The CDR3 is 15 amino acids. The V segment lost 4 bases and the J segment 1 base; nucleotides outside the gene matches: 6. Germline V gene lookup returns CDR1 SQVTM and CDR2 ANQGSEA.

This clonotype has a handful of counts. The chain has TRBV10-3 and TRBJ2-5, with a tentative D call TRBD2 (6 bases). Germline CDR1 reads ENHRY; CDR2 reads SYGVKD. V was pared by 2 bases and J by 5 bases, with 12 bases between. The CDR3 spans 14 residues. In nucleotides, the CDR3 is TGTGCCATCAGTGAGCAGGGAGGTCGGGAGACCCAGTACTTC. It yields the protein CAISEQGGRETQYF.

In this sample, this clonotype turned up a few times. The chain employs TRBV4-3 and TRBJ2-7, with D possibly being TRBD1 or TRBD2 (7 bases each). The germline V gene encodes CDR1 LGHNA and CDR2 YSLEER. The CDR3 loop spans 16 amino acids. V lost 0 bases, J lost 2 bases, and 14 bases lay in between. The CDR3 sequence: CASSQDGRGHAYEQYF. For the CDR3, the DNA is TGCGCCAGCAGCCAAGATGGGAGGGGGCACGCCTACGAGCAGTACTTC.

V and J are TRBV29-1 and TRBJ2-5; 8 nucleotides align to TRBD1. Germline V gives CDR1 SQVTM, CDR2 ANQGSEA. The trim removed 7 bases at V and 5 bases at J, leaving 9 bases unmatched. The CDR3 runs to 13 residues. Written as DNA, the CDR3 is TGCAGCGAAACCGGGACAGGAGGGGAGACCCAGTACTTC. Amino acid sequence: CSETGTGGETQYF.

J is TRBJ2-1 and V is TRBV7-9; TRBD2 matches 10 bases. The V segment lost 5 bases and the J segment 9 bases; nucleotides outside the gene matches: 10. The CDR3 spans 15 residues. Germline CDR1 and CDR2: SEHNR and FQNEAQ (reference sequence). DNA for the CDR3: TGTGCCAGCAGCCCACCTAGCGGGGGTCTTGCTGAGCAGTTCTTC. Its translation is CASSPPSGGLAEQFF.

The chain employs TRBV24-1 and TRBJ2-3; no firm D call. Trimming shortened V by 4 bases and J by 4 bases, and 17 bases separated the two germline ends. Germline-derived CDR1 and CDR2 are KGHDR and SFDVKD. CDR3 size: 16 residues. CDR3 residues: CATSDLSAGRADTQYF. The DNA for the CDR3 is TGTGCCACCAGTGACCTATCGGCAGGTCGAGCAGATACGCAGTATTTT.

This clonotype was observed at least ten times. The junction does not match germline at one end; this may be a read error. The chain is built from TRBV9 and TRBJ1-1, with D possibly matching TRBD1 (5 bases). CDR1 and CDR2 from the germline V gene are SGDLS and YYNGEE. The CDR3 extends over 13 amino acids. This CDR3 reads CASSVTGNTEAFF. As DNA, the CDR3 is TGCGCCAGCAGCGTCACAGGGAACACTGAAGCTTTCTTT.

Concerning this clonotype itself: This sequence may be a read error, since a much larger clone differs from it by one base. V and J are TRBV10-3 and TRBJ2-1; D remains ambiguous. The germline V gene encodes CDR1 ENHRY and CDR2 SYGVKD. The CDR3 covers 14 residues. V was clipped by 4 bases and J by 15 bases, with 22 bases between them. CDR3 sequence reads: CAISASLTEPPPFF. In DNA, the CDR3 is TGTGCCATCAGTGCCTCCCTTACAGAACCCCCCCCGTTCTTC.

This clonotype was detected only a few times. The V and J genes are TRBV5-1 and TRBJ2-2; TRBD1 or TRBD2 may be the D gene (5 bases each). CDR1 is SGHRS and CDR2 is YFSETQ in the germline V gene. V was pared by 6 bases and J by 1 base, with 13 bases between. This CDR3 contains 15 residues. CDR3 DNA sequence: TGCGCCAGCACATATGGGACCCAGAACACCGGGGAGCTGTTTTTT. Translation gives CASTYGTQNTGELFF.

The V call is TRBV5-1, the J call TRBJ1-1; TRBD1 might be the D (5 bases). The CDR3 runs 15 residues. Trimming shortened V by 0 bases and J by 5 bases, and 14 bases separated the two germline ends. CDR1 and CDR2 from the germline V gene are SGHRS and YFSETQ. This CDR3 reads CASSLAGSPGTEAFF. The CDR3, as DNA: TGCGCCAGCAGCTTGGCAGGGAGTCCTGGGACTGAAGCTTTCTTT.

The chain joins TRBV10-3 to TRBJ2-5, with a weak D call TRBD1 (6 bases). CDR1 and CDR2 from the germline V gene are ENHRY and SYGVKD. CDR3 length equals 13 residues. Trimming removed 8 bases at V and 3 bases at J, with 13 bases between. The CDR3 reads CAIGERGKETQYF. The CDR3, as DNA: TGTGCCATCGGGGAGAGGGGGAAAGAGACCCAGTACTTC.

This clonotype was seen a few times. This chain connects TRBV29-1 to TRBJ2-5; D not resolved. This CDR3 contains 11 residues. V lost 5 bases and J lost 4, with 8 bases in between. CDR1 SQVTM and CDR2 ANQGSEA come from the germline V gene. The CDR3 DNA is TGCAGCGTTCAAGCTGCAGAGACCCAGTACTTC. Its translation: CSVQAAETQYF.